The entry that follows covers one T cell receptor beta chain sequence. The target antigen is unknown. Other DNA sequences within the sample encode an identical CDR3. Primers included in the PCR were 60 Vbeta and 13 Jbeta primers. TCRdb's copy holds only in-frame clones and misses some; the assay was immunoSEQ multiplex PCR. The sample lists roughly 100,000 clones; around three quarters were seen once. The source of the sample is a study of cytomegalovirus exposure and HLA in healthy donors. This CDR3 comprises 14 residues. Losses at the gene ends were 5 bases for V and 3 bases for J; bases not matched to a gene: 3. Per the germline V gene, CDR1 is SGHTA and CDR2 is FQGTGA. Overall study results and limits: When a later analysis compared HLA-associated TCR beta chains with equally common others, the HLA-associated chains turned out to be more clonally expanded and to have lower generation probabilities. Sequencing likely generated an artifact that appeared as a cluster of highly shared sequence variants.

This clonotype was sampled from a man aged 45-65 years in good health and CMV-seropositive. The V gene is TRBV7-3, the J gene TRBJ2-3, with 9 bases matching TRBD2. The sequenced material came from PBMCs. DNA of the CDR3: TGTGCCAGCAGCCCGGGACTAGCAACAGATACGCAGTATTTT. Encoded protein: CASSPGLATDTQYF. Full variable domain (missing parts from reference TRBV7-3 and TRBJ2-3): GAGVSQTPSNKVTEKGKYVELRCDPISGHTALYWYRQSLGQGPEFLIYFQGTGAADDSGLPNDRFFAVRPEGSVSTLKIQRTERGDSAVYLCASSPGLATDTQYFGPGTRLTVL.